Below are 14 T cell receptor beta chains sequenced from a single sample in a study of shared clonotypes between healthy human individuals. Naive CD8 cells lacked CD45RO, underwent positive selection for CCR7 and left out terminally differentiated effector memory CD45RA+ cells. Sequenced by immunoSEQ multiplex PCR; TCRdb stores in-frame clones only, minus some. The sample has about 2,200,000 clones, 85% to 95% seen once. The sample taken for sequencing was naive CD8+ T cells from PBMCs. These receptors all come from a man aged 18 to 35 in good health. Some clones in this sample may be carry-over from other donors' samples.

This clone was seen once. This sequence joins TRBV27 and TRBJ1-1; D uncertain. The V gene's germline CDR1 is MNHEY and CDR2 SMNVEV (reference sequence). This CDR3 spans 18 amino acids. Trimming took 0 bases from V and 6 from J, leaving 23 bases between them. This CDR3 is CASSLSVYALARGPEAFF. In nucleotides, the CDR3 is TGTGCCAGCAGTTTATCGGTCTATGCGCTCGCCCGGGGTCCTGAAGCTTTCTTT.

This rearrangement joins TRBV29-1 to TRBJ1-2, with D tentatively TRBD1 (6 bases). V was trimmed by 6 bases and J by 7 bases, leaving 18 bases between them. The germline V gene has CDR1 SQVTM and CDR2 ANQGSEA. The CDR3 is made up of 13 amino acids. The CDR3 here is CSVPSRAGVGYTF. CDR3 nucleotide sequence: TGCAGCGTCCCCTCTAGGGCAGGGGTTGGCTACACCTTC.

The rearrangement joins TRBV19 to TRBJ2-7; the match to TRBD2 covers 9 bases. After removal of 5 bases from V and 6 bases from J, the junction contained 17 bases not matched to a gene. The CDR3 totals 17 residues. Germline V gene data show CDR1 as LNHDA and CDR2 as SQIVND (reference sequence). CDR3 coding DNA: TGTGCCAGTAGTCGAACCCCGACCCTAGCGGGGACCCCCGAGCAGTACTTC. This translates into CASSRTPTLAGTPEQYF. The full variable domain, with the rest looked up from reference TRBV19 and TRBJ2-7, is DGGITQSPKYLFRKEGQNVTLSCEQNLNHDAMYWYRQDPGQGLRLIYYSQIVNDFQKGDIAEGYSVSREKKESFPLTVTSAQKNPTAFYLCASSRTPTLAGTPEQYFGPGTRLTVT.

Here the CDR3 DNA reads TGTGCCAGCAGTTTTAGGACAGTCGCCGGGGTAGATACGCAGTATTTT. Translating gives CASSFRTVAGVDTQYF. The J gene is TRBJ2-3, the V gene TRBV27; possibly TRBD1 for D (6 bases). The ends were cut back, 3 bases at V and 5 bases at J, with 18 bases in the middle. The CDR3 has 16 amino acids. CDR1 and CDR2 from the germline V gene are MNHEY and SMNVEV (reference sequence).

The V gene is TRBV4-3, the J gene TRBJ2-1; TRBD2 matches at 8 bases. This CDR3 has 16 residues. V gave up 3 bases and J gave up 8 bases; unmatched junction bases: 12. The germline gives CDR1 LGHNA, CDR2 YSLEER. CDR3 sequence reads: CASSHSGTRVFDEQFF. The CDR3, as DNA: TGCGCCAGCAGCCATTCCGGGACTAGGGTTTTCGATGAGCAGTTCTTC.

The gene calls are TRBV2 and TRBJ2-7; tentative D call: TRBD1 (7 bases). CDR1 SNHLY and CDR2 FYNNEI come from the germline V gene. Trimming stripped 5 bases from V and 5 bases from J, with 28 bases between. CDR3 length: 18 amino acids. The CDR3 loop is CASSTDRVTVLGRNEQYF. The DNA for the CDR3 is TGTGCCAGCAGTACTGACAGGGTGACCGTCCTGGGGAGGAACGAGCAGTACTTC.

As regards this clone: The same CDR3 can be traced to other DNA sequences in this sample. The chain is built from TRBV28 and TRBJ1-6; 10 bases align to TRBD1. Trimming took 6 bases from V and 9 from J; bases not matched to a gene: 5. Germline loops: CDR1 MDHEN, CDR2 SYDVKM. The CDR3 is made up of 14 amino acids. CDR3 amino acids: CASRPGQGSSPLHF. The CDR3 DNA follows: TGTGCCAGCAGACCGGGACAGGGGAGTTCACCCCTCCACTTT.

The chain couples TRBV11-2 to TRBJ2-7, with D possibly being TRBD2 (6 bases). The CDR3 has 13 amino acids. Trimming shortened V by 3 bases and J by 5 bases, and 11 bases separated the two germline ends. Per the germline V gene, CDR1 is SGHAT and CDR2 is FQNNGV. The CDR3: CASSLWGEDEQYF. CDR3 bases: TGTGCCAGCAGCTTGTGGGGGGAGGACGAGCAGTACTTC. Filled out from reference TRBV11-2 and TRBJ2-7, the complete variable domain reads EAGVAQSPRYKIIEKRQSVAFWCNPISGHATLYWYQQILGQGPKLLIQFQNNGVVDDSQLPKDRFSAERLKGVDSTLKIQPAKLEDSAVYLCASSLWGEDEQYFGPGTRLTVT.

The V gene is TRBV6-5, the J gene TRBJ2-2; 7 bases are shared with TRBD1. CDR1 is MNHEY, CDR2 SVGAGI, per germline. J gave up 1 base and V 2 bases, and 4 bases lay outside the gene matches. The CDR3 loop spans 16 amino acids. CDR3 sequence: CASSYTGTVNTGELFF. The CDR3 nucleotides read TGTGCCAGCAGTTACACCGGGACAGTGAACACCGGGGAGCTGTTTTTT.

The chain couples TRBV7-8 to TRBJ2-1; 8 nucleotides align to TRBD2. Unmatched junction bases numbered 16, after V lost 5 bases and J lost 10 bases. The CDR3 runs to 16 residues. Germline CDR1 and CDR2: SGHVS and FQNEAQ. This chain's CDR3 is CASSPGGSGAWNEQFF. Written as DNA, the CDR3 is TGTGCCAGCAGCCCTGGGGGTAGCGGGGCCTGGAACGAGCAGTTCTTC.

The genes are TRBV19 and TRBJ1-1; no firm D call. The germline V gene encodes CDR1 LNHDA and CDR2 SQIVND (reference sequence). CDR3 length equals 14 residues. Between the trimmed V and J ends, which lost 5 bases and 4 bases, there was a span of 14 bases. The CDR3 DNA is TGTGCCAGTAGTCTCGGGCCCTTGGGCACTGAAGCTTTCTTT. It codes for CASSLGPLGTEAFF.

This sequence joins TRBV10-3 and TRBJ2-6; D not certain. Germline V CDR1 and CDR2: ENHRY, SYGVKD. V gave up 2 bases and J gave up 0 bases, with 5 bases separating them. The CDR3 is 15 amino acids. CDR3 protein: CAISETLSGANVLTF. CDR3 nucleotides: TGTGCCATCAGTGAGACCCTCTCTGGGGCCAACGTCCTGACTTTC.

The chain uses TRBV5-1 and TRBJ2-6, with 7 bases aligning to TRBD1. V gave up 4 bases and J gave up 14 bases; unmatched junction bases: 12. The CDR3 is 14 amino acids. The germline gives CDR1 SGHRS, CDR2 YFSETQ. The CDR3 protein is CASSVDRAKSLLTF. In nucleotides, the CDR3 is TGCGCCAGCAGCGTCGACAGGGCGAAGAGCCTCCTGACTTTC.

This clone was observed a handful of times. The CDR3 bases are TGTGCCAGCAGCCTAGGATTTAACACTGAAGCTTTCTTT. The encoded protein is CASSLGFNTEAFF. The gene calls are TRBV5-4 and TRBJ1-1, with D unclear. Trimming took 4 bases from V and 2 from J, leaving 9 bases between them. CDR1 is SGHNT and CDR2 is YYREEE in the germline V gene (reference sequence). The CDR3 is 13 amino acids.